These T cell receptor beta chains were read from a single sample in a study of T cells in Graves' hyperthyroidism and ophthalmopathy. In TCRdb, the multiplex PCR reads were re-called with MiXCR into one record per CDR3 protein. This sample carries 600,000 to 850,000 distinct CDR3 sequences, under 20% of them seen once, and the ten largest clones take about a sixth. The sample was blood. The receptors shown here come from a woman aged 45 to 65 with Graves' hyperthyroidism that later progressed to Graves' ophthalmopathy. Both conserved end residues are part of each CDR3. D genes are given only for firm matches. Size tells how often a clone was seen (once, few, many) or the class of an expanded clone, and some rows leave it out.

CDR3 protein: CASIPTGGFAEAFF; CDR3 DNA: TGTGCCAGCATCCCGACAGGGGGTTTCGCTGAAGCTTTCTTT; D gene: TRBD1; V gene: TRBV12-3/TRBV12-4; clone size: many; J gene: TRBJ1-1
CDR3 protein: CASSQPQGVYSYEQYF; CDR3 DNA: TGTGCCAGCAGCCAACCACAGGGGGTTTACTCCTACGAGCAGTACTTC; D gene: TRBD1; V gene: TRBV11-2; clone size: few; J gene: TRBJ2-7
CDR3 protein: CASSRGQNTGELFF; CDR3 DNA: TGTGCCAGCTCACGAGGACAGAACACCGGGGAGCTGTTTTTT; D gene: NA; V gene: TRBV18; clone size: many; J gene: TRBJ2-2
CDR3 protein: CASSPARYSNQPQHF; CDR3 DNA: TGTGCCAGCAGTCCTGCAAGGTATAGCAATCAGCCCCAGCATTTT; D gene: NA; V gene: TRBV5-8; clone size: NA; J gene: TRBJ1-5
CDR3 protein: CAWRLPQGLFNEKLFF; CDR3 DNA: TGTGCCTGGAGGTTGCCGCAGGGACTTTTTAATGAAAAACTGTTTTTT; D gene: NA; V gene: TRBV30; clone size: few; J gene: TRBJ1-4
CDR3 protein: CASSLTGGEILYGYTF; CDR3 DNA: TGTGCCAGCAGCTTGACAGGGGGAGAAATCCTCTATGGCTACACCTTC; D gene: TRBD1; V gene: TRBV7-2; clone size: many; J gene: TRBJ1-2
CDR3 protein: CASSELPDGRVSNQPQHF; CDR3 DNA: TGTGCCAGCAGTGAACTCCCGGACGGCAGGGTGAGCAATCAGCCCCAGCATTTT; D gene: NA; V gene: TRBV6-1; clone size: many; J gene: TRBJ1-5
CDR3 protein: CREGVSSYEQYF; CDR3 DNA: TGCAGGGAGGGGGTAAGCTCCTACGAGCAGTATTTC; D gene: NA; V gene: TRBV20-1; clone size: few; J gene: TRBJ2-7
CDR3 protein: CASSHGLAGEAQFF; CDR3 DNA: TGTGCCAGCAGCCATGGACTAGCGGGGGAGGCGCAGTTCTTC; D gene: TRBD2; V gene: TRBV3-1; clone size: few; J gene: TRBJ2-1
CDR3 protein: CATSRGKARIPWGHNEQFF; CDR3 DNA: TGTGCCACCAGCCGTGGAAAAGCGCGAATCCCCTGGGGCCACAATGAGCAGTTCTTC; D gene: NA; V gene: TRBV15; clone size: few; J gene: TRBJ2-1